This T cell receptor beta chain was captured by sequencing in a study of regulatory T cells in long-lasting Graves disease. Study in general: Newly diagnosed Graves' patients took antithyroid drugs under 3 months.

The time point is: newly diagnosed GD, antithyroid drugs for less than 3 months. There was RNA extracted from PBMCs, and the TCR library was made from it. Combining iRepertoire HTBI primers with Arm-PCR of CDR3 regions, the authors built TCR beta libraries. TCRdb independently ran MiXCR on the multiplex PCR reads; one entry per CDR3 protein. This sample carries around 420,000 distinct CDR3 sequences, 15% of them seen once, and the ten largest clones take around 7.6%. The CDR3 is 16 amino acids. CDR1 MNHEY and CDR2 SMNVEV come from the germline V gene (reference sequence). Trimming at V came to 3 bases and at J to 2 bases, leaving 5 bases not matched to a gene. The same data also contributed to another study, on T cells in Graves' hyperthyroidism and ophthalmopathy.

Sequencing was performed on peripheral blood mononuclear cells (PBMCs), taken at new diagnosis, from a patient treated with antithyroid drugs. This chain uses TRBV27 with TRBJ2-7; 12 bases fit TRBD2. The source is a woman between 40 and 55 years old with Graves disease. The CDR3 DNA reads TGTGCCAGCAGTTTGGACGGACTAGCGGGGACCTACGAGCAGTACTTC. Translated, it gives CASSLDGLAGTYEQYF.